This TCR beta chain is from a study of blood T cells in healthy people across ages. Study-level information: There was about one barcoded beta molecule captured by template switching per two T cells.

The CDR3 spans 13 residues. With 2 bases removed from V and 8 bases from J, the gap between germline ends came to 12 bases. CDR1 MNHEY and CDR2 SVGAGI come from the germline V gene. Remarks on this clonotype: The antigen remains undetermined.

The donors, all healthy, were Caucasians living in Russia, aged about 6 to 95. The study, taken as a whole, reports: Compared with aged donors, long-lived donors showed fewer expanded clones, suggesting selection. It was not known whether donors were CMV positive (a possible confounder of expanded clonotype changes).

It was with a sample-barcoded 5' primer and a J-beta primer mix that a second PCR of roughly 7 to 12 cycles was run. From the 5' RACE reads, TCRdb called clonotypes with MiXCR, one entry per CDR3 protein. The table shows some 1.5 million distinct CDR3 sequences, with approximately 39% occurring only once. This TCR came from a woman between 18 and 29 years old in good health. The rearrangement joins TRBV6-5 to TRBJ1-2, with D tentatively TRBD1 (5 bases). Input material: blood. This CDR3 is CASSYTRDLGYTF. For the CDR3, the DNA is TGTGCCAGCAGTTACACCAGGGATTTAGGCTACACCTTC.